One sample yielded the 21 T cell receptor beta chains listed below, sequenced in a study of tumor T cells in aggressive B-cell lymphoma. Data came from immunoSEQ multiplex PCR; TCRdb stores just in-frame clones and leaves some out. The table records some 3,000 clones, 82% of them present only once. The sequenced material came from tumor tissue. These receptors came from an adult with diffuse large B cell lymphoma.

The genes are TRBV27 and TRBJ1-2; 7 bases align to TRBD1. From germline, CDR1 is MNHEY and CDR2 SMNVEV (reference sequence). The CDR3 has 14 residues. V lost 4 bases, J lost 3 bases, and 5 bases stayed unmatched. CDR3 sequence reads: CASSWGQMDYGYTF. In DNA, the CDR3 is TGTGCCAGCAGTTGGGGACAGATGGACTATGGCTACACCTTC.

The chain has TRBV5-4 and TRBJ2-1; 10 bases are a match to TRBD2. Trimming took 1 base from V and 4 from J; bases not matched to a gene: 2. This CDR3 has 15 residues. Per germline, CDR1 SGHNT and CDR2 YYREEE (reference sequence). As DNA, the CDR3 is TGTGCCAGCAGCTTGTCTAGCGGGGGATACAATGAGCAGTTCTTC. Translating gives CASSLSSGGYNEQFF.

This sequence joins TRBV5-6 and TRBJ1-1; the D gene is possibly TRBD1 (5 bases). V was cut by 0 bases and J by 1 base, with 10 bases left in between. CDR3 length equals 15 residues. Germline-derived CDR1 and CDR2 are SGHDT and YYEEEE. The CDR3 coding sequence is TGTGCCAGCAGCTTGGTTGACAGCAAGAACACTGAAGCTTTCTTT. This translates into CASSLVDSKNTEAFF.

In this sample, this clone turned up a few times. The chain couples TRBV28 to TRBJ1-3; D not certain. There are 14 residues in the CDR3. With 5 bases removed from V and 13 bases from J, the gap between germline ends came to 21 bases. Germline V gene data show CDR1 as MDHEN and CDR2 as SYDVKM. The CDR3 nucleotides read TGTGCCAGCAGTGGGGAACTAGGCTTCAAGAGTATATATTTT. Its protein product is CASSGELGFKSIYF. The full variable domain, rest sourced from reference TRBV28 and TRBJ1-3, is DVKVTQSSRYLVKRTGEKVFLECVQDMDHENMFWYRQDPGLGLRLIYFSYDVKMKEKGDIPEGYSVSREKKERFSLILESASTNQTSMYLCASSGELGFKSIYFGEGSWLTVV.

The genes are TRBV7-9 and TRBJ2-1, with 9 bases identical to TRBD1. The CDR3 contains 15 residues. Trimming removed 3 bases from V and 7 bases from J; junction bases left unmatched: 7. In germline, CDR1 is SEHNR, CDR2 FQNEAQ (reference sequence). In nucleotides, the CDR3 is TGTGCCAGCAGCTTTACAGGGGGCGAGCCAAATGAGCAGTTCTTC. It encodes CASSFTGGEPNEQFF. Full variable domain (remainder filled in from reference TRBV7-9 and TRBJ2-1): DTGVSQNPRHKITKRGQNVTFRCDPISEHNRLYWYRQTLGQGPEFLTYFQNEAQLEKSRLLSDRFSAERPKGSFSTLEIQRTEQGDSAMYLCASSFTGGEPNEQFFGPGTRLTVL.

This clone was detected a few times. V gene TRBV5-1 combines with J gene TRBJ2-1, with no clear D. The CDR3 is 16 amino acids. The V and J ends lost 0 bases and 7 bases respectively, with 17 bases between them. Germline V gene lookup returns CDR1 SGHRS and CDR2 YFSETQ. The CDR3 DNA reads as TGCGCCAGCAGCTTGGCGCCTCGGGTACCTTTGAATGAGCAGTTCTTC. Translation: CASSLAPRVPLNEQFF.

The chain carries TRBV5-1 and TRBJ1-2; 7 bases are a match to TRBD1. V was clipped by 3 bases and J by 7 bases; unmatched bases: 9. The CDR3 contains 14 residues. CDR1 and CDR2 (germline): SGHRS, YFSETQ. CDR3 region: CASSYEDRVGGYTF. The DNA of the CDR3 is TGCGCCAGCAGCTACGAAGACAGGGTAGGTGGCTACACCTTC. The full variable domain, its missing parts supplied by reference TRBV5-1 and TRBJ1-2, is KAGVTQTPRYLIKTRGQQVTLSCSPISGHRSVSWYQQTPGQGLQFLFEYFSETQRNKGNFPGRFSGRQFSNSRSEMNVSTLELGDSALYLCASSYEDRVGGYTFGSGTRLTVV.

The chain employs TRBV6-5 and TRBJ2-7; D might be TRBD2 (7 bases). The germline V and J ends were trimmed by 6 bases and 3 bases, with 12 bases remaining between them. CDR1 and CDR2 (germline): MNHEY, SVGAGI. The CDR3 length is 13 residues. The CDR3 sequence: CASSKGGLYEQYF. The DNA of the CDR3 is TGTGCCAGCAGCAAGGGGGGGCTCTACGAGCAGTACTTC.

The rearrangement joins TRBV5-8 to TRBJ1-3; no clear D. The V and J ends lost 5 bases and 2 bases respectively, with 8 bases between them. Germline V gene lookup returns CDR1 SGHTS and CDR2 YDEGEE. CDR3 length: 13 amino acids. In nucleotides, the CDR3 is TGTGCCAGCAGTCATGTTGCTGGAAACACCATATATTTT. Protein: CASSHVAGNTIYF.

The chain is built from TRBV23-1 and TRBJ1-6, with 7 bases aligning to TRBD1. TRBV23-1 is flagged as an ORF with uncertain function. This CDR3 contains 16 residues. Germline trimming cut 0 bases from V and 7 bases from J; bases unmatched to any gene: 6. CDR3 protein: CASSQSWGTENSPLHF. The CDR3 DNA reads as TGCGCCAGCAGTCAATCGTGGGGGACAGAAAATTCACCCCTCCACTTT.

The chain employs TRBV4-3 and TRBJ1-6; D not resolved. Trimming took 0 bases from V and 7 from J, leaving 10 bases between them. CDR1 and CDR2 from the germline V gene are LGHNA and YSLEER. CDR3 length: 15 amino acids. CDR3 sequence: CASSQEPGLNSPLHF. The CDR3 bases are TGCGCCAGCAGCCAAGAGCCAGGATTAAATTCACCCCTCCACTTT.

The V and J genes are TRBV11-2 and TRBJ1-2; D is unclear. Germline values: CDR1 SGHAT, CDR2 FQNNGV. The germline V and J ends were trimmed by 0 bases and 7 bases, with 9 bases remaining between them. This CDR3 has 13 amino acids. The chain's CDR3 is CASSLDSAVGYTF. The CDR3 DNA reads as TGTGCCAGCAGCTTAGACAGTGCCGTTGGCTACACCTTC.

The chain recombines TRBV19 with TRBJ1-1; tentatively, D is TRBD1 (5 bases). Germline CDR1 reads LNHDA; CDR2 reads SQIVND (reference sequence). The CDR3 runs 15 residues. V was shortened by 5 bases and J by 3 bases, with 16 bases between the two germline ends. Here the CDR3 reads CASSLDWGRDTEAFF. The DNA of the CDR3 is TGTGCCAGTAGTCTCGACTGGGGCCGGGACACTGAAGCTTTCTTT. The full variable domain, rest sourced from reference TRBV19 and TRBJ1-1, is DGGITQSPKYLFRKEGQNVTLSCEQNLNHDAMYWYRQDPGQGLRLIYYSQIVNDFQKGDIAEGYSVSREKKESFPLTVTSAQKNPTAFYLCASSLDWGRDTEAFFGQGTRLTVV.

This clone has only a few counts. The rearrangement links TRBV7-2 to TRBJ2-2; D is uncertain. This CDR3 comprises 15 residues. Germline V gene sequence: CDR1 SGHTA, CDR2 FQGNSA. V lost 2 bases and J lost 8, with 15 bases in between. This chain's CDR3 is CASSLRSLQIGELFF. CDR3 bases: TGTGCCAGCAGCTTACGGTCTCTGCAAATTGGGGAGCTGTTTTTT.

V gene TRBV15 combines with J gene TRBJ1-2, with D perhaps TRBD1 (6 bases). Trimming took 3 bases from V and 2 from J, leaving 13 bases between them. The CDR3 length is 15 residues. Germline CDR1 and CDR2: LNHNV and YYDKDF (reference sequence). CDR3 nucleotide sequence: TGTGCCACCAGCAGGGGAACGGGACAAAACTATGGCTACACCTTC. Amino acid sequence: CATSRGTGQNYGYTF.

This clone was picked up one time. J is TRBJ1-5 and V is TRBV9, with 7 bases aligning to TRBD1. Losses at the gene ends were 3 bases for V and 4 bases for J; bases not matched to a gene: 7. The CDR3 has 15 residues. CDR1 and CDR2 from the germline V gene are SGDLS and YYNGEE. Here the CDR3 reads CASSAAQGRNQPQHF. In nucleotides, the CDR3 is TGTGCCAGCAGCGCCGCACAGGGGCGTAATCAGCCCCAGCATTTT. Filled out from reference TRBV9 and TRBJ1-5, the complete variable domain reads DSGVTQTPKHLITATGQRVTLRCSPRSGDLSVYWYQQSLDQGLQFLIQYYNGEERAKGNILERFSAQQFPDLHSELNLSSLELGDSALYFCASSAAQGRNQPQHFGDGTRLSIL.

The gene calls are TRBV6-1 and TRBJ2-1; 11 bases fit TRBD1. Germline-derived CDR1 and CDR2 are MNHNS and SASEGT. The CDR3 sequence is 18 residues long. Trimming took 2 bases from V and 4 from J; bases not matched to a gene: 10. The DNA of the CDR3 is TGTGCCAGCAGTGAAACCCTTTGGACAGGGGGCGTTTACAATGAGCAGTTCTTC. Protein sequence: CASSETLWTGGVYNEQFF.

The chain combines TRBV9 with TRBJ2-3; 8 nucleotides line up with TRBD2. The CDR3 runs 17 residues. Germline V gene lookup returns CDR1 SGDLS and CDR2 YYNGEE. V lost 0 bases and J lost 5; bases outside the gene matches: 11. In nucleotides, the CDR3 is TGTGCCAGCAGCGTAGGTTGGGAGCGGGGGATCATAGATACGCAGTATTTT. Amino acids: CASSVGWERGIIDTQYF.

This sequence joins TRBV7-8 and TRBJ2-3; tentatively, D is TRBD1 (7 bases). The germline V gene encodes CDR1 SGHVS and CDR2 FQNEAQ. The V gene lost 5 bases and the J gene lost 1 base, with 13 bases spanning the gap. The CDR3 sequence is 15 residues long. CDR3 bases: TGTGCCAGCAGCATCCAGGGGGGAGGCACAGATACGCAGTATTTT. It specifies CASSIQGGGTDTQYF.

V is TRBV7-9 and J is TRBJ1-1; a weak D match, TRBD1 (6 bases). The CDR3 runs to 10 residues. Germline-derived CDR1 and CDR2 are SEHNR and FQNEAQ (reference sequence). The V end was cut by 11 bases, the J end by 8 bases, with 12 bases between. The CDR3 coding sequence is TGTGCCTGGGGGCCGAACGAAGCTTTCTTT. Translating gives CAWGPNEAFF.

The chain combines TRBV30 with TRBJ1-1; D is uncertain. The ends were cut back, 0 bases at V and 1 base at J, with 6 bases in the middle. CDR1 and CDR2 (germline): GTSNPN, SVGIG (reference sequence). This CDR3 is 13 amino acids long. CDR3: CAWSVSRNTEAFF. CDR3 DNA sequence: TGTGCCTGGAGTGTATCGAGGAACACTGAAGCTTTCTTT.